This T cell receptor beta chain comes out of a study of blood T cell repertoires in COVID-19 (dated by TCRdb to the early 2020s). For context, the study as a whole: Collaborator samples came from the United States, Italy and Spain and covered acute and convalescent phases of COVID-19. The material from the prospective study consisted of cDNA or gDNA derived from T cells, B-cell-depleted T cells, or PBMCs. Deeply sampled blood TCRbeta repertoires from subjects exposed to, actively infected with, or recovered from COVID-19 were included in the dataset. A freely available public database, intended as a resource for researchers studying the immune response to SARS-CoV-2, is where the repertoires were released. Samples were obtained from the ongoing ImmuneRACE study (first 160 participants) and from 1,200 or so subjects provided by 6 global collaborators. The sample metadata nearly always contained a de-identified subject ID, COVID-19 status, age in years and sex. HLA class I and class II types, where available, came from metadata supplied by the sample provider rather than from assay-based typing. On the study overall, not on this receptor specifically: The amount of clinical and demographic metadata varied by source and participant and was provided uncurated.

As for this clone: The antigen it recognizes is unknown. Base qualities are not provided; no much larger clone lies one nucleotide away.

Collaborating institutions collected whole blood in K2EDTA tubes following their own protocols. Collaborator samples were shipped for TCRbeta analysis as frozen whole blood, isolated PBMCs, or DNA extracted from either sample type. CDR1 KGHSH and CDR2 LQKENI are derived from the germline V gene. Between the V and J ends, shortened by 3 bases and 0 bases respectively, the junction contains 14 bases. Measured from the cysteine to the phenylalanine, the CDR3 is 17 residues long. Only the CDR3 DNA is retained, 51 bases long and in frame from the first base. TCRbeta CDR3 regions were amplified from genomic DNA using the immunoSEQ Assay, a bias-controlled multiplex PCR. The paper's data handling went like this. The number of nucleated cells in each sample was estimated by amplification of reference gene primers within the assay. To quantify the absolute abundance of each unique TCRbeta CDR3 rearrangement, sequence reads were collapsed and filtered. For each sample, productive Simpson clonality was calculated by taking the square root of Simpson's diversity index across productive rearrangements. Sourced from immuneACCESS, this table was stored by TCRdb with only in-frame sequences that have V and J called. A share of the clones is absent; for the studies checked, an unresolved V gene accounts for under half, and the remainder has no known explanation. V, J and clone size are taken as reported in that table, and D and trimming were inferred from the DNA itself. The sample records 150,000 to 200,000 clones, over 75% of which are singletons. Clones ranked in the top ten supply roughly 11% of the sample.

The receptor comes from a human donor with active or convalescent COVID-19. The donor label of this sample is uncertain. The chain couples TRBV18 to TRBJ2-2; matching of 5 bases hints at TRBD1 as the D gene. What was sequenced was peripheral blood. The CDR3 amino acid sequence is: CASSPTSQGANTGELFF. The DNA sequence is given as TGTGCCAGCTCACCCACTTCTCAGGGTGCGAACACCGGGGAGCTGTTTTTT.